The 18 T cell receptor beta chains listed next were all sequenced from one sample in a study of OX40 agonist ivuxolimab in advanced cancers. Repertoires were generated with immunoSEQ multiplex PCR, while TCRdb's copy carries only in-frame clones and drops some. The top ten clones hold 1% of a sample with some 68,000 clones, roughly 90% of them seen once. This sample comprised CD4+ or CD8+ T cells sorted from blood, obtained in a trial of the OX40 agonist ivuxolimab. Receptor source: an adult with an advanced solid tumor such as melanoma, head and neck, liver or kidney cancer.

A few counts support this clone. The chain links TRBV7-8 to TRBJ2-1; D remains unclear. The CDR3 is 12 residues long. The V end was cut by 5 bases, the J end by 8 bases, with 10 bases between. Germline CDR1 and CDR2: SGHVS and FQNEAQ. The CDR3 DNA reads TGTGCCAGCAGCACCCGCCCGGATGAGCAGTTCTTC. Protein sequence: CASSTRPDEQFF.

V gene TRBV11-1 combines with J gene TRBJ2-4, with TRBD1 as a possible D gene (6 bases). The CDR3 consists of 16 residues. Trimming left V 5 bases short and J 6 bases short, with 20 bases between. Looked up from germline, CDR1 is SGHAT and CDR2 is FQDESV (reference sequence). CDR3 in DNA: TGTGCCAGCAGCATTAGGCAAGGCCCCAGGGGAAACATTCAGTACTTC. It encodes CASSIRQGPRGNIQYF.

The J gene is TRBJ2-7, the V gene TRBV7-2; 7 bases fit TRBD2. This CDR3 spans 16 amino acids. The germline CDR1 and CDR2 sequences are SGHTA and FQGNSA. The junction had 8 bases not matched to a gene; V was cut back by 1 base and J by 2 bases. The CDR3: CASSLGASGATYEQYF. CDR3 in DNA: TGTGCCAGCAGCTTAGGCGCTAGCGGAGCTACCTACGAGCAGTACTTC.

The J gene is TRBJ2-5, the V gene TRBV7-8, with TRBD1 matching over 7 bases. The junction had 10 bases not matched to a gene; V was cut back by 2 bases and J by 1 base. This CDR3 is 17 amino acids long. Looked up from germline, CDR1 is SGHVS and CDR2 is FQNEAQ. The chain's CDR3 is CASSLRPGRQGQETQYF. CDR3 DNA sequence: TGTGCCAGCAGCTTACGGCCAGGGAGACAGGGCCAAGAGACCCAGTACTTC.

J is TRBJ2-7 and V is TRBV7-2; D might be TRBD1 (6 bases). CDR1 and CDR2 (germline): SGHTA, FQGNSA. The germline V and J ends were trimmed by 8 bases and 7 bases, with 18 bases remaining between them. The CDR3 consists of 13 residues. CDR3 region: CASSTGPSLEQYF. The CDR3 nucleotides read TGTGCCAGCTCTACAGGGCCGTCATTAGAGCAGTACTTC.

This chain joins TRBV18 and TRBJ2-5; possibly TRBD1 for D (5 bases). The CDR3 is made up of 15 amino acids. With 3 bases removed from V and 4 bases from J, the gap between germline ends came to 15 bases. The germline CDR1 and CDR2 sequences are KGHSH and LQKENI. CDR3 coding DNA: TGTGCCAGCTCACCGCTGACAGATGCAAGAGAGACCCAGTACTTC. It is translated as CASSPLTDARETQYF.

This clone has only one observation. This rearrangement joins TRBV19 to TRBJ1-1; no reliable D call. Trimming stripped 4 bases from V and 1 base from J, with 10 bases between. CDR3 length: 14 amino acids. CDR1 LNHDA and CDR2 SQIVND come from the germline V gene (reference sequence). The CDR3 sequence is CASSKVTQNTEAFF. The CDR3 nucleotides read TGTGCCAGTAGTAAAGTGACCCAGAACACTGAAGCTTTCTTT.

The chain combines TRBV6-5 with TRBJ2-1, with 7 positions matching TRBD1. Germline V gene data show CDR1 as MNHEY and CDR2 as SVGAGI. V gave up 3 bases and J gave up 8 bases; unmatched junction bases: 7. The CDR3 spans 14 residues. CDR3 sequence: CASSYQGVEDEQFF. CDR3 nucleotide sequence: TGTGCCAGCAGTTATCAGGGGGTGGAGGATGAGCAGTTCTTC.

Details on this clone: This CDR3 is also generated by other DNA sequences in the sample. This chain uses TRBV28 with TRBJ2-1, with D perhaps TRBD2 (6 bases). Trimming took off 3 bases at V and 0 bases at J, with 9 bases between the two ends. CDR3 size: 15 residues. The germline CDR1 and CDR2 sequences are MDHEN and SYDVKM. The CDR3 reads CASSFGGSSYNEQFF. The CDR3 DNA reads TGTGCCAGCAGTTTTGGGGGGAGCTCCTACAATGAGCAGTTCTTC.

The genes are TRBV6-5 and TRBJ1-1; no firm D call. Germline CDR1 is MNHEY and CDR2 is SVGAGI. V lost 3 bases, J lost 3 bases, and 8 bases lay in between. The CDR3 extends over 13 amino acids. DNA for the CDR3: TGTGCCAGCAGTTATGAGAGGGACACTGAAGCTTTCTTT. This sequence encodes CASSYERDTEAFF.

This chain uses TRBV5-4 with TRBJ1-1, with D unresolved. Looked up from germline, CDR1 is SGHNT and CDR2 is YYREEE (reference sequence). The CDR3 consists of 15 residues. With 3 bases removed from V and 6 bases from J, the gap between germline ends came to 18 bases. The CDR3 nucleotides read TGTGCCAGCAGCTACCCGGGCGGGAGAAGGGCTGAAGCTTTCTTT. Protein product: CASSYPGGRRAEAFF.

On this clone: Germline is not matched at one junction end, which may reflect a read error. The V gene is TRBV10-3, the J gene TRBJ2-3, with D perhaps matching TRBD2 (7 bases). Germline V gene lookup returns CDR1 ENHRY and CDR2 SYGVKD. This CDR3 is 14 amino acids long. CDR3 coding DNA: TGTGCCATCAGTGTAGGGGGGGGCACGGATACGCAGTATTTT. Amino acids: CAISVGGGTDTQYF.

The chain joins TRBV6-6 to TRBJ1-1, with 9 bases lining up with TRBD1. CDR1 and CDR2 (germline): MNHNY, SVGAGI (reference sequence). Trimming at V came to 6 bases and at J to 5 bases, leaving 10 bases not matched to a gene. This CDR3 has 15 residues. DNA of the CDR3: TGTGCCAGCAGCCCCGGACAGGGGAAATCGACTGAAGCTTTCTTT. Encoded protein: CASSPGQGKSTEAFF.

This clone was counted between two and nine times. The rearrangement uses TRBV18 and TRBJ2-6; 7 positions match TRBD2. This CDR3 is built from 14 residues. J lost 4 bases, V lost 6 bases, and 3 bases had no gene match. Per germline, CDR1 KGHSH and CDR2 LQKENI. CDR3 DNA: TGTGCCAGCTCGGGGGGGACCGGGGCCAACGTCCTGACTTTC. It yields the protein CASSGGTGANVLTF.

The V gene is TRBV4-3, the J gene TRBJ2-1; D is perhaps TRBD1 or TRBD2 (5 bases each). Trimming took 0 bases from V and 6 from J, leaving 18 bases between them. The CDR3 contains 17 residues. CDR1 is LGHNA and CDR2 is YSLEER in the germline V gene. The CDR3 loop is CASSQEPGTVPSNEQFF. CDR3 in DNA: TGCGCCAGCAGCCAAGAACCCGGGACGGTGCCTTCCAATGAGCAGTTCTTC.

The chain links TRBV5-4 to TRBJ2-1, with 7 bases that match TRBD2. This CDR3 contains 14 residues. Germline V gives CDR1 SGHNT, CDR2 YYREEE (reference sequence). The trim removed 3 bases at V and 0 bases at J, leaving 0 bases unmatched. CDR3 sequence: CASSSGGSYNEQFF. The CDR3 nucleotides read TGTGCCAGCAGCTCGGGGGGCTCCTACAATGAGCAGTTCTTC.

V and J are TRBV7-8 and TRBJ1-2; possibly TRBD1 for D (5 bases). With 4 bases removed from V and 8 bases from J, the gap between germline ends came to 20 bases. The CDR3 spans 15 residues. The germline CDR1 and CDR2 sequences are SGHVS and FQNEAQ. CDR3 protein: CASSSGTSGIRGYTF. Here the CDR3 DNA reads TGTGCCAGCAGCTCTGGCACCTCAGGGATTCGGGGCTACACCTTC. The complete variable domain, with remaining parts taken from reference TRBV7-8 and TRBJ1-2, reads GAGVSQSPRYKVAKRGQDVALRCDPISGHVSLFWYQQALGQGPEFLTYFQNEAQLDKSGLPSDRFFAERPEGSVSTLKIQRTQQEDSAVYLCASSSGTSGIRGYTFGSGTRLTVV.

V and J are TRBV7-8 and TRBJ2-7; D is unresolved. The length of the CDR3 is 14 residues. Trimming removed 2 bases at V and 4 bases at J, with 12 bases between. CDR1 SGHVS and CDR2 FQNEAQ come from the germline V gene. The CDR3 coding sequence is TGTGCCAGCAGCTTATTAGAGTTCGGTTACGAGCAGTACTTC. Residues: CASSLLEFGYEQYF.